The TCR beta chain under discussion was sequenced for a study of molecular identifiers for immune sequencing clone quantification. TCRdb passed the PCR reads through MiXCR, listing each CDR3 protein once. The sample includes 600,000 to 650,000 distinct CDR3 sequences, 15% to 20% of them seen just once. This clonotype came up a few times. V shed 2 bases and J shed 4 bases, with 17 bases lying between them. The CDR3 contains 16 residues. The germline CDR1 and CDR2 sequences are MGHRA and YSYEKL. The gene calls are TRBV4-1 and TRBJ1-1, with D perhaps TRBD1 (6 bases). Sequencing used naive CD8+ T cells from blood, with Jurkat cell RNA spiked in. Sample subset: FACS-sorted CD8+CD4-CCR7+CD45RA+ naive T cells. The TCR sequence derives from a human donor in good health. Some libraries in this study had Jurkat cell RNA spiked in. As DNA, the CDR3 is TGCGCCAGCAGCCAATGGAGGGGGGGCCTGGGCACTGAAGCTTTCTTT. Its protein is CASSQWRGGLGTEAFF.